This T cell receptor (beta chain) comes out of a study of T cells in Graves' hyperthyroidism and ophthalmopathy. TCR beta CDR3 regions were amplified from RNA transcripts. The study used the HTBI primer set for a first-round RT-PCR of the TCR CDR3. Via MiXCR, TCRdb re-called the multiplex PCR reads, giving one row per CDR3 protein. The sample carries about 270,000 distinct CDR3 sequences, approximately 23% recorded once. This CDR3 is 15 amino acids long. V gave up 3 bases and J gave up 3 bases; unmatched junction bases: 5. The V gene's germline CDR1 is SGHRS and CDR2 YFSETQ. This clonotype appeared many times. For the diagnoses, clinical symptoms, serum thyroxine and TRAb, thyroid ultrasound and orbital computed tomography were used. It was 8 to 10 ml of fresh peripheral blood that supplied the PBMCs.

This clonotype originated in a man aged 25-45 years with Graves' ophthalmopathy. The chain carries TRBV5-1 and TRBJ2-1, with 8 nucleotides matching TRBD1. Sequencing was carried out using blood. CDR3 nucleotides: TGCGCCAGCAGCTCCGGACAGGGAAACTACAATGAGCAGTTCTTC. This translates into CASSSGQGNYNEQFF.